This entry lists 24 T cell receptor beta chains sequenced from one sample in a study of cytomegalovirus exposure and HLA in healthy donors. This PCR relied on a set of 60 Vbeta primers and 13 Jbeta primers. Sequenced by immunoSEQ multiplex PCR; TCRdb stores in-frame clones only, minus some. The table has around 110,000 clones, around 74% seen once. Source material: PBMCs. Receptors originate from a man aged 30 to 39 in good health and CMV-seropositive.

To note about this clone: A read error may account for a junction end that differs from germline. The V and J genes are TRBV5-6 and TRBJ1-2; 7 bases fit TRBD1. CDR1 and CDR2 (germline): SGHDT, YYEEEE. The CDR3 has 12 amino acids. CDR3 DNA: TGTGCCAGCGATGACAGGGTCTATGGCTACCCCTTC. Translation: CASDDRVYGYPF.

J is TRBJ1-1 and V is TRBV12-5; possible D gene TRBD1, 6 bases. Germline V gene sequence: CDR1 LGHNT, CDR2 FRNRAP. The V gene lost 7 bases and the J gene lost 2 bases, with 14 bases spanning the gap. The CDR3 is made up of 14 amino acids. For the CDR3, the DNA is TGTGCTAGTGCCTCCGACAGGTCAAACACTGAAGCTTTCTTT. Translating gives CASASDRSNTEAFF.

This clone was seen only once. The chain is built from TRBV15 and TRBJ1-1; the D is unclear. This CDR3 has 13 residues. The germline V gene has CDR1 LNHNV and CDR2 YYDKDF (reference sequence). Trimming cost V 3 bases and J 3 bases, with 8 bases left between them. CDR3 region: CATSRWRDTEAFF. The CDR3 region has the DNA TGTGCCACCAGCAGGTGGAGGGACACTGAAGCTTTCTTT.

The chain uses TRBV28 and TRBJ2-3, with TRBD1 as a possible D gene (5 bases). Germline CDR1 and CDR2: MDHEN and SYDVKM. V lost 2 bases and J 10 bases, leaving 19 bases between the germline ends. CDR3 length: 15 residues. The CDR3 sequence: CASSLVPRTLRAQYF. CDR3 coding DNA: TGTGCCAGCAGTTTAGTTCCCCGGACGCTCAGGGCGCAGTATTTT.

This sequence joins TRBV19 and TRBJ2-7, with TRBD1 matching 8 bases. The CDR3 sequence is 14 residues long. From germline, CDR1 is LNHDA and CDR2 SQIVND (reference sequence). With V trimmed by 4 bases and J by 4 bases, 6 bases remained unmatched. As DNA, the CDR3 is TGTGCCAGTAGTACCCGGACAGGGCCATACGAGCAGTACTTC. Encoded protein: CASSTRTGPYEQYF.

The gene calls are TRBV28 and TRBJ2-1, with TRBD1 matching over 10 bases. This CDR3 has 14 residues. The germline CDR1 and CDR2 sequences are MDHEN and SYDVKM. V shed 5 bases and J 9 bases; nucleotides not matched to a gene: 7. The CDR3 DNA follows: TGTGCCAGCAGTCCCGCGAGGACAGGGGGTGAGCAGTTCTTC. Translation: CASSPARTGGEQFF.

This chain uses TRBV2 with TRBJ1-5; possible D gene TRBD1, 6 bases. Germline V gives CDR1 SNHLY, CDR2 FYNNEI. CDR3 length equals 13 residues. Trimming pared 8 bases from V and 4 bases from J, leaving 12 bases between. The CDR3 sequence: CASAQGENQPQHF. For the CDR3, the DNA is TGTGCCAGCGCACAGGGAGAGAATCAGCCCCAGCATTTT. The variable domain in full, with the rest retrieved from reference TRBV2 and TRBJ1-5, is EPEVTQTPSHQVTQMGQEVILRCVPISNHLYFYWYRQILGQKVEFLVSFYNNEISEKSEIFDDQFSVERPDGSNFTLKIRSTKLEDSAMYFCASAQGENQPQHFGDGTRLSIL.

The chain recombines TRBV7-9 with TRBJ2-4; TRBD2 aligns across 9 bases. V was clipped by 1 base and J by 4 bases; unmatched bases: 2. The CDR3 is 15 residues long. Germline CDR1 is SEHNR and CDR2 is FQNEAQ (reference sequence). The CDR3 protein is CASSLGSGGKNIQYF. The CDR3 DNA follows: TGTGCCAGCAGCTTAGGGAGCGGGGGGAAAAACATTCAGTACTTC.

The chain is built from TRBV5-1 and TRBJ1-1, with 7 positions matching TRBD1. Per germline, CDR1 SGHRS and CDR2 YFSETQ. With 6 bases clipped from V and 10 bases from J, the junction kept 15 bases outside the gene matches. This CDR3 has 14 amino acids. CDR3 in DNA: TGCGCCAGCATGCTACAGGGGCCGCGAGGGGTAGCTTTCTTT. Its translation is CASMLQGPRGVAFF.

This chain joins TRBV2 and TRBJ2-7, with D uncertain. Germline V gene sequence: CDR1 SNHLY, CDR2 FYNNEI. CDR3 length: 12 amino acids. Trimming removed 1 base at V and 3 bases at J, with 4 bases between. CDR3 DNA: TGTGCCAGCAGTGAAGGTTACTACGAGCAGTACTTC. As protein: CASSEGYYEQYF.

This chain links TRBV25-1 with TRBJ2-1, with 7 bases that match TRBD1. The V gene end was trimmed by 2 bases and the J gene end by 7 bases; junction bases not matched to a gene: 11. Germline V gives CDR1 MGHDK, CDR2 SYGVNS. This CDR3 contains 16 residues. CDR3 region: CASSERAKGAINEQFF. CDR3 nucleotides: TGTGCCAGCAGTGAAAGGGCGAAGGGGGCGATAAATGAGCAGTTCTTC.

This CDR3 reads CASSQTRGGGTDTQYF. CDR3 in DNA: TGTGCCAGCAGCCAAACCCGCGGGGGGGGCACAGATACGCAGTATTTT. This chain connects TRBV4-2 to TRBJ2-3; 9 bases line up with TRBD2. With 2 bases clipped from V and 1 base from J, the junction kept 4 bases outside the gene matches. Looked up from germline, CDR1 is LGHNA and CDR2 is YNFKEQ. CDR3 length equals 16 residues.

This chain links TRBV30 with TRBJ1-1, with D unresolved. V was pared by 5 bases and J by 1 base, with 20 bases between. The CDR3 covers 16 residues. Germline V CDR1 and CDR2: GTSNPN, SVGIG (reference sequence). CDR3 DNA sequence: TGTGCCTGGGGGCGAACTTTTCCAGAGGGGAACACTGAAGCTTTCTTT. Amino acids: CAWGRTFPEGNTEAFF.

This rearrangement joins TRBV5-4 to TRBJ1-4; D gene unclear. The CDR3 loop spans 15 amino acids. CDR1 SGHNT and CDR2 YYREEE come from the germline V gene (reference sequence). V lost 4 bases, J lost 3 bases, and 13 bases lay in between. CDR3 protein: CASSQDRGPNEKLFF. CDR3 coding DNA: TGTGCCAGCAGCCAAGATCGAGGCCCTAATGAAAAACTGTTTTTT.

This clone was seen more than once but under ten times. The chain has TRBV28 and TRBJ2-1, with TRBD1 identical over 7 bases. CDR1 is MDHEN and CDR2 is SYDVKM in the germline V gene. This CDR3 contains 14 residues. Trimming took 6 bases from V and 0 from J; bases not matched to a gene: 2. Here the CDR3 reads CASRDRSSYNEQFF. In DNA form, the CDR3 reads TGTGCCAGCAGGGACAGGAGCTCCTACAATGAGCAGTTCTTC.

The V call is TRBV18, the J call TRBJ1-1; possible D gene TRBD1, 6 bases. V lost 0 bases, J lost 11 bases, and 28 bases lay in between. The CDR3 contains 18 residues. CDR1 KGHSH and CDR2 LQKENI come from the germline V gene. The CDR3 DNA reads as TGTGCCAGCTCACCACCGTGGGGGTTACAGGGACGGACATCGCAGGCTTTCTTT. This encodes CASSPPWGLQGRTSQAFF.

This clone was counted between two and nine times. The V call is TRBV2, the J call TRBJ1-1; 9 bases line up with TRBD1. The CDR3 is 14 amino acids. Trimming removed 3 bases from V and 7 bases from J; junction bases left unmatched: 6. Per the germline V gene, CDR1 is SNHLY and CDR2 is FYNNEI. The CDR3 is CASSERQGVDEAFF. The CDR3 bases are TGTGCCAGCAGTGAGAGACAGGGGGTTGATGAAGCTTTCTTT.

This clone appeared a few times. The rearrangement links TRBV4-1 to TRBJ1-5; 7 nucleotides match TRBD1. The length of the CDR3 is 15 residues. V was clipped by 1 base and J by 7 bases; unmatched bases: 7. From germline, CDR1 is MGHRA and CDR2 YSYEKL. This CDR3 is CASSQAWTGWQPQHF. In DNA form, the CDR3 reads TGCGCCAGCAGCCAAGCTTGGACAGGTTGGCAGCCCCAGCATTTT.

Concerning this clone itself: The same CDR3 is also encoded by other DNA sequences in this sample. The rearrangement links TRBV27 to TRBJ1-1; the D gene is possibly TRBD1 (6 bases). The V gene's germline CDR1 is MNHEY and CDR2 SMNVEV (reference sequence). The CDR3 has 14 residues. The ends were cut back, 4 bases at V and 5 bases at J, with 14 bases in the middle. CDR3 bases: TGTGCCAGCAGTTCCAAACAGGGATTTACTGAAGCTTTCTTT. This codes for CASSSKQGFTEAFF.

This chain uses TRBV4-1 with TRBJ2-3; 11 bases align to TRBD1. J lost 4 bases, V lost 4 bases, and 7 bases had no gene match. The CDR3 contains 16 residues. Looked up from germline, CDR1 is MGHRA and CDR2 is YSYEKL. The CDR3 DNA reads as TGCGCCAGCAGCCTTAAGGACAGGGGGCATGCAGATACGCAGTATTTT. This gives the protein CASSLKDRGHADTQYF.

The rearrangement joins TRBV23-1 to TRBJ2-5; 8 bases agree with TRBD1. TRBV23-1 is classed as an ORF, of uncertain function. The CDR3 spans 14 residues. V shed 1 base, J shed 4 bases, and the junction held 2 bases outside the gene matches. For the CDR3, the DNA is TGCGCCAGCAGTCAATGGGACAGGCGAGAGACCCAGTACTTC. The encoded protein is CASSQWDRRETQYF.

V gene TRBV5-1 combines with J gene TRBJ2-5; possible D gene TRBD1, 7 bases. The CDR3 contains 15 residues. With 3 bases removed from V and 1 base from J, the gap between germline ends came to 13 bases. Germline V lookup: CDR1 SGHRS, CDR2 YFSETQ. The CDR3 coding sequence is TGCGCCAGCAGCTCAGGGGGGACAGTCCAAGAGACCCAGTACTTC. Amino acid sequence: CASSSGGTVQETQYF.

The V and J genes are TRBV28 and TRBJ1-1; D is unclear. Germline CDR1 is MDHEN and CDR2 is SYDVKM. The ends were cut back, 6 bases at V and 0 bases at J, with 5 bases in the middle. This CDR3 is 12 amino acids long. The CDR3 DNA sequence: TGTGCCAGCAGATTCATGAACACTGAAGCTTTCTTT. Its protein is CASRFMNTEAFF.

This clone was counted once. The rearrangement links TRBV27 to TRBJ2-7; a possible D gene is TRBD1 (5 bases). CDR1 MNHEY and CDR2 SMNVEV come from the germline V gene (reference sequence). V was trimmed by 3 bases and J by 7 bases, leaving 19 bases between them. The CDR3 is made up of 15 amino acids. CDR3 DNA: TGTGCCAGCAGTTTGTTTGTGAAGGGGTTTTGGGAGCAGTACTTC. It encodes CASSLFVKGFWEQYF.